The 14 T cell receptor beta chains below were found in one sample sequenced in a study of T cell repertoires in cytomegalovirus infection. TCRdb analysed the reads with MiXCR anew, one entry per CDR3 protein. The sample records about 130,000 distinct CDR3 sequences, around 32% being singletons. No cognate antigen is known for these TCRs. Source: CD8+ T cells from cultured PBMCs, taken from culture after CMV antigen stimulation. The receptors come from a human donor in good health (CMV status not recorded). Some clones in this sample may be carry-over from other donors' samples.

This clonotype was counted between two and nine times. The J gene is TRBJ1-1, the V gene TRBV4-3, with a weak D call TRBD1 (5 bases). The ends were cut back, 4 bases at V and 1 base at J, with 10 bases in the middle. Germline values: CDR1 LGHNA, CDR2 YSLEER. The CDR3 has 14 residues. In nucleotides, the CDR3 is TGCGCCAGCAGCCGAGGACATTCGAACACTGAAGCTTTCTTT. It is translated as CASSRGHSNTEAFF.

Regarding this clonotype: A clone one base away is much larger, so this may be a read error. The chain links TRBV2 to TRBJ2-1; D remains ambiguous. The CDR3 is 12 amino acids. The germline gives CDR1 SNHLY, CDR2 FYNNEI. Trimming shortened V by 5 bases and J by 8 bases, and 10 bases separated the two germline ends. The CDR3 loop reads CASSSDEDEQFF. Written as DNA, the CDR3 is TGTGCCAGCAGTTCTGACGAGGATGAGCAGTTCTTC.

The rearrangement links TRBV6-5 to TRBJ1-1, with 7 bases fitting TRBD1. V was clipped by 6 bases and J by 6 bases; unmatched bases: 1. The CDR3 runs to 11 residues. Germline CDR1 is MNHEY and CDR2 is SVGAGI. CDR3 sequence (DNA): TGTGCCAGCAGGCAGGGGGCTGAAGCTTTCTTT. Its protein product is CASRQGAEAFF.

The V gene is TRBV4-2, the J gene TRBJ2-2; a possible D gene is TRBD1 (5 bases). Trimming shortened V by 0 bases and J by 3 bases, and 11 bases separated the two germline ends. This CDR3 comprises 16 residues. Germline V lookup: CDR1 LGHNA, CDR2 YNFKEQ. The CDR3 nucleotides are TGTGCCAGCAGCCAAGAACTCCTAGGGGACACCGGGGAGCTGTTTTTT. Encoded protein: CASSQELLGDTGELFF.

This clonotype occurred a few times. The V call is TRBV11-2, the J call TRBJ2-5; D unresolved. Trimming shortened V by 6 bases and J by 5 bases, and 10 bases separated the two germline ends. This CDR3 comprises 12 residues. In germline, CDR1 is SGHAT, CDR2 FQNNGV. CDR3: CASSPSVETQYF. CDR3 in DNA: TGTGCCAGCAGTCCCTCGGTGGAGACCCAGTACTTC.

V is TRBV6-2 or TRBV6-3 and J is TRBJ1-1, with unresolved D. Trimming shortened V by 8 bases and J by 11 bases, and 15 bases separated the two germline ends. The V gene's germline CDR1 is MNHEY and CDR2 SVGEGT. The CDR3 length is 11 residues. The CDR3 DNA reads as TGTGCCAGCGAAATGGCCGGCCAGGCTTTCTTT. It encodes CASEMAGQAFF.

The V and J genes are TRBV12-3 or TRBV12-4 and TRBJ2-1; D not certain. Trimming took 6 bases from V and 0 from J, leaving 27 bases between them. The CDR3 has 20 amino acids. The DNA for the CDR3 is TGTGCCAGCAGCCTTTTTGAGGCACCAGCCCGTCCGAGCTCCTACAATGAGCAGTTCTTC. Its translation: CASSLFEAPARPSSYNEQFF.

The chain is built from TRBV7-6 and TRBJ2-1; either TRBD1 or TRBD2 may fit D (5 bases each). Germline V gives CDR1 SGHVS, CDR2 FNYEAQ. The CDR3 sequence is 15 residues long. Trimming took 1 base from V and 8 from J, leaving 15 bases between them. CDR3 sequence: CASSLGGPRGYEQFF. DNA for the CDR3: TGTGCCAGCAGCTTAGGAGGACCGAGGGGCTATGAGCAGTTCTTC.

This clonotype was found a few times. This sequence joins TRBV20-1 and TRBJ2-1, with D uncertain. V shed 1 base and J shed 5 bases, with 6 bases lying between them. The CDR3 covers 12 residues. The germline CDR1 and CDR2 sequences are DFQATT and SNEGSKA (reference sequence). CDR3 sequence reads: CSARAEDNEQFF. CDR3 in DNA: TGCAGTGCTAGAGCAGAGGACAATGAGCAGTTCTTC.

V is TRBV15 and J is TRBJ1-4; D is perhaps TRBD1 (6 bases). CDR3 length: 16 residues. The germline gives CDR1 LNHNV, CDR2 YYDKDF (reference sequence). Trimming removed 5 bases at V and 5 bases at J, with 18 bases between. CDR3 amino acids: CATSPRGDRSNEKLFF. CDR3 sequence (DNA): TGTGCCACCAGCCCAAGGGGCGACAGGTCGAATGAAAAACTGTTTTTT. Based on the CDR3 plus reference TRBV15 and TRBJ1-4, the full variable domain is DAMVIQNPRYQVTQFGKPVTLSCSQTLNHNVMYWYQQKSSQAPKLLFHYYDKDFNNEADTPDNFQSRRPNTSFCFLDIRSPGLGDTAMYLCATSPRGDRSNEKLFFGSGTQLSVL.

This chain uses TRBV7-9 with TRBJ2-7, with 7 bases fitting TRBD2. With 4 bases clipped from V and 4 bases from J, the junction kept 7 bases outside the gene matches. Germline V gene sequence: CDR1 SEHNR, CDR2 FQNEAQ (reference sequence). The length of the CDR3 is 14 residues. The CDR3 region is CASSSVQRGYEQYF. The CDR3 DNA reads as TGTGCCAGCAGCTCCGTACAGCGGGGTTACGAGCAGTACTTC.

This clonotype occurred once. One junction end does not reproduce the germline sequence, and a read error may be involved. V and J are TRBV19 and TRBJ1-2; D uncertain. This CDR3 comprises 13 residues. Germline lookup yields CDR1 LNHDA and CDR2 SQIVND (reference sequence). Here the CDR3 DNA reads TGTGCCAGCAGTATAGAGGGAAACTATGGCTACACCTTC. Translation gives CASSIEGNYGYTF.

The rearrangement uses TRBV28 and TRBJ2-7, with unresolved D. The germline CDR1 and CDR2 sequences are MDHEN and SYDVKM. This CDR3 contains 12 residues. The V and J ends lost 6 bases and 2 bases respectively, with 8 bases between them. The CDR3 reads CASSATTYEQYF. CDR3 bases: TGTGCCAGCAGCGCCACGACCTACGAGCAGTACTTC.

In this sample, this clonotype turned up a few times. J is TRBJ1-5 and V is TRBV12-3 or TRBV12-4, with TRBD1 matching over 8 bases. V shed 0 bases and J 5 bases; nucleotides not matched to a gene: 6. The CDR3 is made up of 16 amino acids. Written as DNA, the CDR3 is TGTGCCAGCAGTTTAGCGGGACAGGCCTTCTATCAGCCCCAGCATTTT. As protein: CASSLAGQAFYQPQHF.